The clone carrying this TCR beta chain was observed a handful of times. Its specificity is unknown. This sample is drawn from a study of post-analysis software for immune sequencing data. CDR3 length equals 13 residues. Germline CDR1 SGHRS, CDR2 YFSETQ. V was pared by 7 bases and J by 6 bases, with 14 bases between. The TCR beta cDNA libraries contained unique molecular identifiers. TCRdb passed the PCR reads through MiXCR, listing each CDR3 protein once. The profile covers more than 450,000 distinct CDR3 sequences, with under 40% appearing a single time and around 5.9% taken by the ten largest. Study results and caveats: Roughly five TRBV segments were significantly more frequent in patients than in controls. TRBV5-6, TRBV5-1 and TRBV20-1 were among these segments.

Sequences were obtained from blood. The receptor's source is a girl under 18 with multiple sclerosis. V gene TRBV5-1 combines with J gene TRBJ2-1; D is perhaps TRBD2 (6 bases). CDR3 in amino acids: CASRLGLLNEQFF. In nucleotides, the CDR3 is TGCGCCAGCCGACTAGGCCTCCTCAATGAGCAGTTCTTC.